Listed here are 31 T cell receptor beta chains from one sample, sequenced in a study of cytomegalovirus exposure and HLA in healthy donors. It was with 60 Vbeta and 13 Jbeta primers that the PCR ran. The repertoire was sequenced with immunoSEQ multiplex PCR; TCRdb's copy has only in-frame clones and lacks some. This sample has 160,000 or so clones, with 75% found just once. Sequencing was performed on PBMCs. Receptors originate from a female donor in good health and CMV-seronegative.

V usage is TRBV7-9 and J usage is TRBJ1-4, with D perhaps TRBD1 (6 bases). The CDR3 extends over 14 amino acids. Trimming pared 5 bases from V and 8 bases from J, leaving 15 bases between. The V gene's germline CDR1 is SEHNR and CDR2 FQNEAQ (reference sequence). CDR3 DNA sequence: TGTGCCAGCAGCCTAAGGGCAGGGGCCGAAAAACTGTTTTTT. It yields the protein CASSLRAGAEKLFF.

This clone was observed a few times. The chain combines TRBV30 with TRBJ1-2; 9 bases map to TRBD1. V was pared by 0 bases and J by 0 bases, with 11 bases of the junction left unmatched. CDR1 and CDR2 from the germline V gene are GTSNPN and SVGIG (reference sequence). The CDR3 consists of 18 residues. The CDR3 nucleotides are TGTGCCTGGAGTGTACTAGAGACAGGGGGTCTCACTAACTATGGCTACACCTTC. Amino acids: CAWSVLETGGLTNYGYTF.

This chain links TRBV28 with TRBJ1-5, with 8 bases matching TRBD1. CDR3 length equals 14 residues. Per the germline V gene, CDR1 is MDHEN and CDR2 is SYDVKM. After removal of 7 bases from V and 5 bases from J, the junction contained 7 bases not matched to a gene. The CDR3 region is CASNVQGGHQPQHF. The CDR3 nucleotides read TGTGCCAGCAACGTACAGGGGGGGCATCAGCCCCAGCATTTT.

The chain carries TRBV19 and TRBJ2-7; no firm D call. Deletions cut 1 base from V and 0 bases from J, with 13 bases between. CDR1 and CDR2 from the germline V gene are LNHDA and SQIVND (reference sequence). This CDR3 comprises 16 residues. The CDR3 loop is CASSIGRGTSSYEQYF. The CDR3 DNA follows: TGTGCCAGTAGTATAGGTCGCGGAACGAGCTCCTACGAGCAGTACTTC.

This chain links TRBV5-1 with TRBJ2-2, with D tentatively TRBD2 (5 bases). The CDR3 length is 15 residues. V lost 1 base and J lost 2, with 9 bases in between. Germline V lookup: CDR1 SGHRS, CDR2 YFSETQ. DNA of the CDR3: TGCGCCAGCAGCTTGAGTCTAGCTAACACCGGGGAGCTGTTTTTT. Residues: CASSLSLANTGELFF.

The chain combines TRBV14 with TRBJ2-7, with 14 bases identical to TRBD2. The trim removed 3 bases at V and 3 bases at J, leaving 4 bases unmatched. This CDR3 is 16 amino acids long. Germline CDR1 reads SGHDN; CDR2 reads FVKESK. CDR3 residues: CASSQTSGRAHYEQYF. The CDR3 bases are TGTGCCAGCAGCCAGACTAGCGGGAGGGCCCACTACGAGCAGTACTTC. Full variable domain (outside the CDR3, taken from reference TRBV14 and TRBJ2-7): EAGVTQFPSHSVIEKGQTVTLRCDPISGHDNLYWYRRVMGKEIKFLLHFVKESKQDESGMPNNRFLAERTGGTYSTLKVQPAELEDSGVYFCASSQTSGRAHYEQYFGPGTRLTVT.

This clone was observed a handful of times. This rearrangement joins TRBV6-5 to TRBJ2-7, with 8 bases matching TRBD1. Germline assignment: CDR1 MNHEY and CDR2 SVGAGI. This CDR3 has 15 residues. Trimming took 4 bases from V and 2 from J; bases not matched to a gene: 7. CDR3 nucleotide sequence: TGTGCCAGCAGTTCACAACAGGACAGGGCCTACGAGCAGTACTTC. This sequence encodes CASSSQQDRAYEQYF.

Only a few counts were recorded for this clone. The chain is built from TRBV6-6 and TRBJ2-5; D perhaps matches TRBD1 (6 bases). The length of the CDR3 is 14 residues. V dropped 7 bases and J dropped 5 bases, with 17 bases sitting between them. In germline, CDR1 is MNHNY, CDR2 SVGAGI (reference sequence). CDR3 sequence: CASNPSNREETQYF. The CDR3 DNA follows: TGTGCCAGCAACCCGAGTAACAGGGAGGAGACCCAGTACTTC.

The CDR3 DNA is TGTGCCACCGAGCAGAGAGGGGGATTCGATGGCTACACCTTC. Translating gives CATEQRGGFDGYTF. V usage is TRBV15 and J usage is TRBJ1-2; D may be TRBD1 (6 bases). The ends were cut back, 8 bases at V and 6 bases at J, with 19 bases in the middle. The CDR3 length is 14 residues. Germline lookup yields CDR1 LNHNV and CDR2 YYDKDF (reference sequence).

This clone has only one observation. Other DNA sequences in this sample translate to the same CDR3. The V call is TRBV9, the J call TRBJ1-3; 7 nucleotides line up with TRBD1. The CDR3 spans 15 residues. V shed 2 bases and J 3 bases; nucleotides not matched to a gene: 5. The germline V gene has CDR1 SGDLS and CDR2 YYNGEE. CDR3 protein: CASSVGDSRGNTIYF. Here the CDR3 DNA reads TGTGCCAGCAGCGTGGGGGACAGTCGTGGAAACACCATATATTTT.

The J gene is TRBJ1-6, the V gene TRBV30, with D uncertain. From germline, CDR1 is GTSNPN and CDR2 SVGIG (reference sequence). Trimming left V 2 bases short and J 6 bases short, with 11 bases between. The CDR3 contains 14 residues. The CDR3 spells CAWSRRVGNSPLHF. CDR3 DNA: TGTGCCTGGAGTCGGAGGGTCGGTAATTCACCCCTCCACTTT.

CDR3 DNA sequence: TGTGCCAGCAGCCAGGAAAGGGGGCCTAATGAAAAACTGTTTTTT. Translation: CASSQERGPNEKLFF. The chain has TRBV5-6 and TRBJ1-4; 7 bases fit TRBD1. This CDR3 contains 15 residues. Looked up from germline, CDR1 is SGHDT and CDR2 is YYEEEE. V lost 4 bases, J lost 3 bases, and 6 bases stayed unmatched.

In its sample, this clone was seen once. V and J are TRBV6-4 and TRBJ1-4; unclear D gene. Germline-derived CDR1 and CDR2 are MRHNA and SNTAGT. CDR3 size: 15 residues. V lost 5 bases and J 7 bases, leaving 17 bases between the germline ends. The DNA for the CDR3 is TGTGCCAGCAGTCCTACCTTCGCACGGGGTGAAAAACTGTTTTTT. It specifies CASSPTFARGEKLFF.

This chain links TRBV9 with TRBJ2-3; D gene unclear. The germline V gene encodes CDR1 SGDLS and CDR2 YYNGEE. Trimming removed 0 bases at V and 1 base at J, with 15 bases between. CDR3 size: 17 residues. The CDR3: CASSVGSDSRRTDTQYF. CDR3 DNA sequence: TGTGCCAGCAGCGTAGGGTCGGATAGCCGCCGCACAGATACGCAGTATTTT.

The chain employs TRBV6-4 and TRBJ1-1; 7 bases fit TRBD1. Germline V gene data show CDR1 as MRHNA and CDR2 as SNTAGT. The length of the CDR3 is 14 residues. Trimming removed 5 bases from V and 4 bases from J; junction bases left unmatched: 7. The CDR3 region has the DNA TGTGCCAGCAGTTCACAGGGGAGCGGCACTGAAGCTTTCTTT. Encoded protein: CASSSQGSGTEAFF.

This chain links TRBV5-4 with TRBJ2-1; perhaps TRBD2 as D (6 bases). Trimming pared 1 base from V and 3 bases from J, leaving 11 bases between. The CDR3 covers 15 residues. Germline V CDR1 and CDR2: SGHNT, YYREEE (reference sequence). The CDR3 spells CASSLTGVYYNEQFF. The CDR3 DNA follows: TGTGCCAGCAGCTTGACGGGAGTCTACTACAATGAGCAGTTCTTC.

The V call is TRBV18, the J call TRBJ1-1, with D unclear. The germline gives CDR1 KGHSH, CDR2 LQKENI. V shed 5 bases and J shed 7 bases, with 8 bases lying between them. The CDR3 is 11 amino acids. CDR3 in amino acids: CASSANHEAFF. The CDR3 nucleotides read TGTGCCAGCTCAGCTAACCATGAAGCTTTCTTT.

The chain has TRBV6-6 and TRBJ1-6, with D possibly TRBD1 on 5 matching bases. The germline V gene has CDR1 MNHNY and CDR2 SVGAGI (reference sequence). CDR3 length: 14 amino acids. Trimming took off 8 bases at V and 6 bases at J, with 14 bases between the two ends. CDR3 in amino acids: CASSLGGSNSPLHF. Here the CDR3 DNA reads TGTGCCAGCTCCTTGGGGGGTAGTAATTCACCCCTCCACTTT.

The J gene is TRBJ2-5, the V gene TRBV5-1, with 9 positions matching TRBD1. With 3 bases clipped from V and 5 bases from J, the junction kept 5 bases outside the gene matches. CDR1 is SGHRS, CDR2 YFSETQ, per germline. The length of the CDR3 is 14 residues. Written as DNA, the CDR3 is TGCGCCAGCAGCTCGGACAGGGGAAGGGAGACCCAGTACTTC. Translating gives CASSSDRGRETQYF.

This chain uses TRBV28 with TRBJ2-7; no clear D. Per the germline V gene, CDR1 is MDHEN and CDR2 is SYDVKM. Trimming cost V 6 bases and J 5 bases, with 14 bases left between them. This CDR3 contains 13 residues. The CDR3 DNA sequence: TGTGCCAGCAGCCTGCCCCCACTCGACGAGCAGTACTTC. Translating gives CASSLPPLDEQYF.

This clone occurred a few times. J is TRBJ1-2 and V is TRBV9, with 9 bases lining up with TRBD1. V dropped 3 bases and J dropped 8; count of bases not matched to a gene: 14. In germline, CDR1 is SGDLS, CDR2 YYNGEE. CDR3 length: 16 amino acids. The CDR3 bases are TGTGCCAGCAGCGCTCAGACCGGGACAGGGACGGGGGGCTACACCTTC. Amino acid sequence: CASSAQTGTGTGGYTF.

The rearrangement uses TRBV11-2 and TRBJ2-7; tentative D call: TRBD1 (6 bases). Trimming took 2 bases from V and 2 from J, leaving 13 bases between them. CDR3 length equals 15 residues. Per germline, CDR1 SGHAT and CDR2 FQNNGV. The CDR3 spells CASSLSAGDTYEQYF. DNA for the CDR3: TGTGCCAGCAGCTTATCGGCAGGGGACACCTACGAGCAGTACTTC. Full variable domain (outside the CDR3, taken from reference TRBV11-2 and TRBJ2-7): EAGVAQSPRYKIIEKRQSVAFWCNPISGHATLYWYQQILGQGPKLLIQFQNNGVVDDSQLPKDRFSAERLKGVDSTLKIQPAKLEDSAVYLCASSLSAGDTYEQYFGPGTRLTVT.

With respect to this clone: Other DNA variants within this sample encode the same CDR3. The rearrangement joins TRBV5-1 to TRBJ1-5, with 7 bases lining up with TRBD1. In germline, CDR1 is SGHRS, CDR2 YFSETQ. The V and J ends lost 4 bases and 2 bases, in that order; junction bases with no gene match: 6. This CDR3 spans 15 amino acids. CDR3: CASSPDGQGNQPQHF. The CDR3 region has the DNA TGCGCCAGCAGCCCGGATGGACAGGGCAATCAGCCCCAGCATTTT.

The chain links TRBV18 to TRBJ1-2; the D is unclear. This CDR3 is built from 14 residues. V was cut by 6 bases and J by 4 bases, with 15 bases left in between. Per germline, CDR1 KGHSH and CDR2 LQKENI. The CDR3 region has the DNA TGTGCCAGCTCCCCCACCGAGCAACCCTATGGCTACACCTTC. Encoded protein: CASSPTEQPYGYTF.

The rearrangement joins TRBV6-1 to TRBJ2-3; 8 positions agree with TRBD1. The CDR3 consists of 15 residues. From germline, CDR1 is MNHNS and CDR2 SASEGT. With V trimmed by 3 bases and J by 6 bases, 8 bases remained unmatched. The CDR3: CASSDLQGAGDTQYF. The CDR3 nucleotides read TGTGCCAGCAGTGATTTGCAGGGGGCAGGGGATACGCAGTATTTT.

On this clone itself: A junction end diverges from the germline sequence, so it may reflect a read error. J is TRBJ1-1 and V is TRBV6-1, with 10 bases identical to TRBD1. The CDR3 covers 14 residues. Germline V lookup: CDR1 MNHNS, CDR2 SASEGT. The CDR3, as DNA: TGTGCCAGCAGTCAGGACAGGGGGGACACTGAAGCTCTCTTT. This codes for CASSQDRGDTEALF.

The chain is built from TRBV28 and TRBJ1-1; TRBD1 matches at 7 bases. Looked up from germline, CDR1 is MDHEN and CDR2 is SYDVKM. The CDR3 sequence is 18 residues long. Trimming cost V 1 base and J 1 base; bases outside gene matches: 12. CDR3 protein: CASSLFRTGAWRNTEAFF. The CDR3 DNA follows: TGTGCCAGCAGTTTATTCCGGACAGGTGCGTGGAGGAACACTGAAGCTTTCTTT.

As DNA, the CDR3 is TGTGCCAGTAGTATAGACCTACTAGCGGCATACACCGGGGAGCTGTTTTTT. Translation gives CASSIDLLAAYTGELFF. J is TRBJ2-2 and V is TRBV19, with 8 bases matching TRBD2. The CDR3 runs 17 residues. Germline loops: CDR1 LNHDA, CDR2 SQIVND (reference sequence). V shed 0 bases, J shed 3 bases, and the junction held 6 bases outside the gene matches. The full variable domain, in which reference TRBV19 and TRBJ2-2 provide the parts outside the CDR3, is DGGITQSPKYLFRKEGQNVTLSCEQNLNHDAMYWYRQDPGQGLRLIYYSQIVNDFQKGDIAEGYSVSREKKESFPLTVTSAQKNPTAFYLCASSIDLLAAYTGELFFGEGSRLTVL.

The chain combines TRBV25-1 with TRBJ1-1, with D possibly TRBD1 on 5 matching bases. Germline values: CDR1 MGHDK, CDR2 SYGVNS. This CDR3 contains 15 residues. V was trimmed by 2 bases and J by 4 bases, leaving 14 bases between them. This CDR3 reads CASSESPPGGTEAFF. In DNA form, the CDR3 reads TGTGCCAGCAGTGAAAGTCCGCCCGGGGGCACTGAAGCTTTCTTT.

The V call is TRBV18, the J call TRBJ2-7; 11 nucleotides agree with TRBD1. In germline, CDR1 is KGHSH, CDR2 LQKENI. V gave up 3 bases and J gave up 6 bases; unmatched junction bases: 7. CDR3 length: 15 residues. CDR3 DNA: TGTGCCAGCTCACCCCAAGGACAGGGGGCTTCCGAGCAGTACTTC. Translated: CASSPQGQGASEQYF.

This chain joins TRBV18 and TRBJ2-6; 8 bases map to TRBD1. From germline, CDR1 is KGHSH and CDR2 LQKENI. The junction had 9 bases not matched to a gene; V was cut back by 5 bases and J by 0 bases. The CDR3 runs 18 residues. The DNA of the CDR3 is TGTGCCAGCTCAGGACAGGGTCCGAGGAGCTCTGGGGCCAACGTCCTGACTTTC. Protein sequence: CASSGQGPRSSGANVLTF.